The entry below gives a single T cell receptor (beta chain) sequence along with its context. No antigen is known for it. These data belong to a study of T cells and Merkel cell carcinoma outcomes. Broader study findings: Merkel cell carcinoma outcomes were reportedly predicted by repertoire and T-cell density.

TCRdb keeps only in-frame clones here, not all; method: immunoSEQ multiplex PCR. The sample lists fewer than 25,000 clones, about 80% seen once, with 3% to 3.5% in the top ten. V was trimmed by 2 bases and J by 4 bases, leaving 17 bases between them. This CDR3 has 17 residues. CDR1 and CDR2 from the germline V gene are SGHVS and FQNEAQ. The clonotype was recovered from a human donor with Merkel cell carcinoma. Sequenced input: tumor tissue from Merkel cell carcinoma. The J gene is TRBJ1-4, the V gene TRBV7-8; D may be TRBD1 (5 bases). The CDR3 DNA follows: TGTGCCAGCAGCTTAAGTCCCAGGGCGCAGGGTAATGAAAAACTGTTTTTT. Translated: CASSLSPRAQGNEKLFF.